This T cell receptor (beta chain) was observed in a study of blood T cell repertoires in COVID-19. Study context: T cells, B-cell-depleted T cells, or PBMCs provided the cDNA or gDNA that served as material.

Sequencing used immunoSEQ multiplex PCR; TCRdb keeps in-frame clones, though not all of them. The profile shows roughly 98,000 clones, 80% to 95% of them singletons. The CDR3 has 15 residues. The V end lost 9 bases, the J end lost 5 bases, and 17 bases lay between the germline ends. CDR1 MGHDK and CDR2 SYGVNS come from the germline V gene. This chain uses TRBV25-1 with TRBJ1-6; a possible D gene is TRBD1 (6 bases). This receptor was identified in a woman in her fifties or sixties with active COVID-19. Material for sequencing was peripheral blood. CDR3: CASPWTVGNNSPLHF. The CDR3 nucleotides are TGTGCCAGTCCATGGACAGTTGGAAATAATTCACCCCTCCACTTT.